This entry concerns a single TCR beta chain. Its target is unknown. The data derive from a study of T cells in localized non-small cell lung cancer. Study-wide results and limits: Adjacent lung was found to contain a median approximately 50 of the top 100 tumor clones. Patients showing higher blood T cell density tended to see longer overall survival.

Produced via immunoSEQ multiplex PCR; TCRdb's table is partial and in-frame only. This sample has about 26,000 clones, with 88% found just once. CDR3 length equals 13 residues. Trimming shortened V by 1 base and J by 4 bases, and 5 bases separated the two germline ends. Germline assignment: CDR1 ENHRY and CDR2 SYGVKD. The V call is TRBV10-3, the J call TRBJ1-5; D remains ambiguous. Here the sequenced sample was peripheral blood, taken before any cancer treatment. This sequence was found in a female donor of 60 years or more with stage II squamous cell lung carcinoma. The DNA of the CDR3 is TGTGCCATCAGTGAGTTACAGAATCAGCCCCAGCATTTT. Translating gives CAISELQNQPQHF.